This record concerns one T cell receptor (beta chain) sequence. Its antigen specificity is not known. No base quality values were provided; no much bigger clone lies one nucleotide off. Library creation used PCR. The data were produced on an Illumina HiSeq 2500. To reduce PCR and sequencing biases, unique molecular identifiers were incorporated into the TCR beta cDNA libraries. Per 1 to 10 million input T cells, 500,000 or so cDNA molecules were obtained, such that each molecule approximated one T cell. The patient libraries were prepared and sequenced with the same protocol used for the earlier healthy control dataset. Within a given batch, samples were prepared together, multiplexed and sequenced on the same HiSeq lane. The published analysis was carried out like this. Raw barcoded reads were processed with MIGEC, discarding single-read molecular identifier groups before consensus assembly and CDR3 extraction. Clonotype tables were post-analysed with VDJtools, and diversity was normalized by down-sampling all datasets to the smallest sample size. In repertoire overlap clustering, CDR3 amino acid sequences, but not nucleotide sequences, were matched to correct batch-related cross-sample contamination. TCRdb passed the public sequencing reads through fastp at Q25 and MiXCR, retaining productive beta sequences. Rows are combined by CDR3 protein, so each entry shows the most common genes and DNA. These V and J calls originate from TCRdb's pipeline instead of the authors' own analysis. This sample comprises some 260,000 distinct CDR3 sequences, 35% to 45% of them detected only once. Of the sample, under 5% is held by the ten largest clones.

The data were obtained in a study of post-analysis software for immune sequencing data (dated by TCRdb to about 2015). With respect to the entire study: Relapsing-remitting, secondary progressive and progressive-relapsing multiple sclerosis were recorded as disease courses, and subtype annotation was lacking for some patients. A subset of samples was prepared in parallel using single-end sample barcoding, then pooled and co-amplified after Illumina adapter ligation. The patient repertoires were compared against about a dozen previously published healthy control repertoires obtained from donors aged 6 to 25 years.

Beyond this particular receptor, the publication reports: Significantly lower normalized Chao1 diversity was found in multiple sclerosis patients than in controls, suggesting substantial peripheral T-cell clonal expansion. The control group was slightly older than the multiple sclerosis patient group. Several TRBV segments, including TRBV5-6, TRBV5-1 and TRBV20-1, were significantly more frequent in patients than controls. Direct clustering with F measure revealed strong co-clustering of samples prepared in the same batch, which led to a batch-effect correction.

The CDR3 has 15 amino acids, counting the end cysteine and phenylalanine. Only the CDR3 DNA is retained, 45 bases long and in frame from the first base. The V end loses 1 base and the J end loses 5 bases, and a stretch of 14 bases separates them. As encoded in the germline V gene, CDR1 is KGHSH while CDR2 is LQKENI. To demonstrate the VDJtools post-analysis software, TCR beta repertoires were profiled from the peripheral blood of about 13 young patients with multiple sclerosis. Multiple sclerosis patients were children and adolescents aged about 6 to 15 years. The sample consisted of blood. The source is a girl aged 5-17 years with multiple sclerosis. The chain employs TRBV18 and TRBJ1-1, with TRBD1 as a weak D call on 5 bases. CDR3 sequence: CASSPLGDGKTEAFF. The DNA sequence reads TGTGCCAGCTCACCACTGGGGGACGGCAAGACTGAAGCTTTCTTT.